This passage covers 9 T cell receptor beta chains from one sample sequenced in a study of Ad26.COV2.S vaccination and SARS-CoV-2 variants. The data were produced by immunoSEQ multiplex PCR, yet TCRdb's version contains in-frame clones alone and is incomplete. The sample carries about 480,000 clones, roughly nine tenths recorded once. Documented treatment: around 19 received Ad26.COV2.S at low or high dose, single or two shots; 5 received placebo; per-sample allocation not given. Sampling happened 63 days after the first vaccine or placebo injection. The sequencing here drew on peripheral blood, taken in a trial of Ad26.COV2.S vaccine versus placebo. The source is a person between 18 and 60 years old who received the Ad26.COV2.S COVID-19 vaccine or a placebo.

There are a few counts of this clone. The J gene is TRBJ1-2, the V gene TRBV7-9, with no clear D. The V and J ends lost 1 base and 4 bases respectively, with 7 bases between them. The CDR3 runs to 13 residues. From germline, CDR1 is SEHNR and CDR2 FQNEAQ (reference sequence). In DNA, the CDR3 is TGTGCCAGCAGCTTAGAGAACGGCTATGGCTACACCTTC. It codes for CASSLENGYGYTF.

This chain connects TRBV7-2 to TRBJ1-3; possibly TRBD1 for D (5 bases). This CDR3 contains 16 residues. Germline CDR1 is SGHTA and CDR2 is FQGNSA. Between the trimmed V and J ends, which lost 2 bases and 0 bases, there was a span of 11 bases. In DNA form, the CDR3 reads TGTGCCAGCAGCTTAAAGTTGGGGGACTCTGGAAACACCATATATTTT. This gives the protein CASSLKLGDSGNTIYF. The whole variable domain, remainder taken from reference TRBV7-2 and TRBJ1-3, is GAGVSQSPSNKVTEKGKDVELRCDPISGHTALYWYRQSLGQGLEFLIYFQGNSAPDKSGLPSDRFSAERTGGSVSTLTIQRTQQEDSAVYLCASSLKLGDSGNTIYFGEGSWLTVV.

The V gene is TRBV24-1, the J gene TRBJ2-1; the D gene is possibly TRBD2 (5 bases). CDR1 KGHDR and CDR2 SFDVKD come from the germline V gene. This CDR3 has 16 amino acids. V lost 0 bases and J lost 4, with 12 bases in between. The CDR3 DNA is TGTGCCACCAGTGATTTGGAGGGCACCTCTTACAATGAGCAGTTCTTC. It codes for CATSDLEGTSYNEQFF.

This clone was counted a single time. The CDR3 DNA follows: TGTGCCTCCCAGGGCCTTGAAAACACCATATATTTT. The encoded protein is CASQGLENTIYF. The gene calls are TRBV30 and TRBJ1-3; TRBD1 might be the D (5 bases). Germline loops: CDR1 GTSNPN, CDR2 SVGIG (reference sequence). The V and J ends lost 7 bases and 6 bases respectively, with 13 bases between them. CDR3 length: 12 residues.

Notes on this clone: The sample has other DNA sequences that encode this CDR3 too. The CDR3 DNA reads TGTGCCAGCAGTTTACCAGGCCCCTATGGCTACACCTTC. This encodes CASSLPGPYGYTF. V and J are TRBV28 and TRBJ1-2; D gene unclear. The CDR3 is 13 amino acids. Germline CDR1 MDHEN, CDR2 SYDVKM. Trimming stripped 2 bases from V and 4 bases from J, with 8 bases between.

The sample holds one count of this clone. The rearrangement links TRBV7-3 to TRBJ2-7; TRBD2 matches at 10 bases. The V gene end was trimmed by 6 bases and the J gene end by 6 bases; junction bases not matched to a gene: 11. The CDR3 runs 15 residues. CDR1 is SGHTA and CDR2 is FQGTGA in the germline V gene. The CDR3 loop reads CASSFVSGRACEQYF. DNA for the CDR3: TGTGCCAGCAGTTTTGTCAGCGGGAGGGCCTGCGAGCAGTACTTC.

The chain joins TRBV14 to TRBJ2-7; D is unresolved. Germline V lookup: CDR1 SGHDN, CDR2 FVKESK. The length of the CDR3 is 14 residues. Trimming cost V 1 base and J 3 bases, with 10 bases left between them. The CDR3 reads CASSQGLPDYEQYF. CDR3 bases: TGTGCCAGCAGCCAAGGGCTCCCAGACTACGAGCAGTACTTC.

J is TRBJ2-1 and V is TRBV12-3 or TRBV12-4, with no clear D. This CDR3 has 13 residues. Trimming left V 5 bases short and J 7 bases short, with 12 bases between. This chain's CDR3 is CASSGGYPNEQFF. The DNA for the CDR3 is TGTGCCAGCAGTGGTGGCTACCCAAATGAGCAGTTCTTC.

V usage is TRBV4-1 and J usage is TRBJ2-5, with TRBD2 matching 8 bases. The CDR3 loop spans 15 amino acids. Germline V gene lookup returns CDR1 MGHRA and CDR2 YSYEKL. The V segment lost 2 bases and the J segment 5 bases; nucleotides outside the gene matches: 7. In nucleotides, the CDR3 is TGCGCCAGCAGCCAAATTGATAGCGGGACGGAGACCCAGTACTTC. It translates to CASSQIDSGTETQYF.